This T cell receptor (beta chain) was sequenced for a study of blood T cell repertoires in COVID-19. The CDR3 sequence is 13 residues long. Per germline, CDR1 SGHNT and CDR2 YENEEA. V lost 10 bases and J lost 3; bases outside the gene matches: 7. Clones were sequenced by immunoSEQ multiplex PCR, and TCRdb holds only the in-frame ones, with some missing. This table holds 30,000 or so clones, 86% found once. Source material: peripheral blood. This chain uses TRBV11-3 with TRBJ2-3; the match to TRBD2 covers 7 bases. The source of this sequence is a human donor with active COVID-19. The donor label of this sample is uncertain. CDR3: CAIRDYLTDTQYF. In DNA form, the CDR3 reads TGTGCCATCAGGGACTACTTAACAGATACGCAGTATTTT.